The sequence of this TCR beta chain was determined in a study of T cells in Graves' hyperthyroidism and ophthalmopathy. V shed 6 bases and J 4 bases; nucleotides not matched to a gene: 3. The CDR3 extends over 13 amino acids. CDR1 is SNHLY and CDR2 is FYNNEI in the germline V gene. Amplified TCR beta CDR3 regions derived from RNA transcripts. HTBI primers were employed in a first-round RT-PCR of the TCR CDR3. MiXCR was run by TCRdb on the multiplex PCR reads, yielding one entry per CDR3 protein. The sample shows around 500,000 distinct CDR3 sequences, around 14% of them seen only once. Study outcomes and limitations: The model anticipated ophthalmopathy a median about six months pre-onset.

Patients were excluded because of uncontrolled infection, other autoimmune disease, pregnancy or lactation. Fresh peripheral blood, 10 ml, yielded the PBMCs. In its sample, this clonotype was seen many times. Its antigen remains unidentified. This TCR was recovered from a woman between 18 and 29 years old with Graves' hyperthyroidism. The sample was blood. V and J are TRBV2 and TRBJ1-1, with TRBD1 matching 9 bases. This CDR3 reads CASRQGASTEAFF. The CDR3 DNA sequence: TGTGCCAGCAGACAGGGGGCGAGCACTGAAGCTTTCTTT.